What follows is one T cell receptor beta chain and its context. The source of the sample is a study of blood T cell repertoires in COVID-19. Looking at the study overall: From T cells, B-cell-depleted T cells, or PBMCs came the material, which was cDNA or gDNA.

Participants' reported clinical history set cohort assignment. The CDR3 extends over 17 amino acids. V was pared by 3 bases and J by 6 bases, with 11 bases of the junction left unmatched. Germline V CDR1 and CDR2: KGHSH, LQKENI. Sequencing used immunoSEQ multiplex PCR; TCRdb keeps in-frame clones, though not all of them. The sample lists 200,000 to 250,000 clones; approximately 78% were seen once. The gene calls are TRBV18 and TRBJ2-3; TRBD2 matches 11 bases. The sequenced material came from PBMCs or T cells enriched from blood (not recorded which). This clonotype was sampled from a man aged 40-49 years who had recovered from COVID-19. The CDR3 region is CASSPIGTSGSQDTQYF. CDR3 in DNA: TGTGCCAGCTCACCCATTGGGACTAGCGGATCACAGGATACGCAGTATTTT. Complete variable domain (other parts from reference TRBV18 and TRBJ2-3): NAGVMQNPRHLVRRRGQEARLRCSPMKGHSHVYWYRQLPEEGLKFMVYLQKENIIDESGMPKERFSAEFPKEGPSILRIQQVVRGDSAAYFCASSPIGTSGSQDTQYFGPGTRLTVL.